This T cell receptor beta chain was sequenced in a study of tumor and adjacent non-tumor tissue in lung cancer. Study at large: Each sample yielded roughly 4 million productive TCRbeta reads on average. Study-wide results and caveats: Tumor TCR diversity, when higher, was linked to shorter survival.

This clonotype was observed once. What it binds is not known. The length of the CDR3 is 13 residues. Per the germline V gene, CDR1 is MNHNS and CDR2 is SASEGT. V was pared by 10 bases and J by 10 bases, with 19 bases between. Three rounds of nested PCR, following a modified ARM-PCR protocol, produced the TCRbeta library. From the multiplex PCR reads, TCRdb called clonotypes with MiXCR, one entry per CDR3 protein. Of about 67,000 distinct CDR3 sequences detected, around three quarters appear once; the ten largest clones hold around 43%. RNA was extracted from bulk tissue without any cell sorting. This non-tumor lung sample came from over 3 cm beyond the tumor edge. Donors were chemotherapy-naive, newly diagnosed lung cancer surgical patients in China, August–late 2014.

V usage is TRBV6-1 and J usage is TRBJ1-4, with D possibly TRBD1 on 5 matching bases. The sequence was collected from a man between 60 and 70 years old with non-small cell lung cancer. The sample taken for sequencing was distant non-tumor lung tissue. The CDR3, as DNA: TGTGCCACCCCGGGACTCGAGGATGGAAAACTGTTTTTT. Amino acids: CATPGLEDGKLFF.